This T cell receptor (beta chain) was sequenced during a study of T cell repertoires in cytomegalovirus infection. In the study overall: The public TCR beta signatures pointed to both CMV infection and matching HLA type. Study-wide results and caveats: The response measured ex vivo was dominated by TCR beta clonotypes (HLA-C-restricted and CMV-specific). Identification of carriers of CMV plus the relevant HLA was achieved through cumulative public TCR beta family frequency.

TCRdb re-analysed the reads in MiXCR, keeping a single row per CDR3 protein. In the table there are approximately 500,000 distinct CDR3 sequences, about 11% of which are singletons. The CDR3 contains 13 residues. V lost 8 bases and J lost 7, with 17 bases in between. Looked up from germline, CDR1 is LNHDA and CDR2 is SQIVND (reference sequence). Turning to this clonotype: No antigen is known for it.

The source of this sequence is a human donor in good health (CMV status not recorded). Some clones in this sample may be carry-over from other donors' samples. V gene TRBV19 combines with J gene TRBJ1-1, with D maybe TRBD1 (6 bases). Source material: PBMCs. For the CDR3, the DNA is TGTGCCAGTTCTCTTCCGGGACAACGTGAAGCTTTCTTT. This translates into CASSLPGQREAFF.